The 18 T cell receptor beta chains reported below all come from one sample, sequenced in a study of CD8+ T cells in alopecia areata. Noted treatment: oral pan-JAK inhibitor, 5-10 mg twice daily. Isolated RNA was reverse transcribed into cDNA used as the sequencing template. TCRdb's copy holds only in-frame clones and misses some; the assay was immunoSEQ multiplex PCR. Among about 270,000 clones listed, 45% to 70% were seen once. The input for sequencing was CD4+ T cells sorted from blood, taken around week 53, from a patient treated with tofacitinib. Receptors were obtained from a human donor with alopecia areata.

The rearrangement joins TRBV5-6 to TRBJ2-3; D uncertain. V was shortened by 0 bases and J by 4 bases, with 3 bases between the two germline ends. The CDR3 runs to 12 residues. Germline loops: CDR1 SGHDT, CDR2 YYEEEE. The CDR3 region is CASSLGADTQYF. The CDR3, as DNA: TGTGCCAGCAGCTTGGGGGCAGATACGCAGTATTTT.

The chain recombines TRBV27 with TRBJ1-5; D gene unclear. Germline V gene data show CDR1 as MNHEY and CDR2 as SMNVEV (reference sequence). The length of the CDR3 is 15 residues. V was trimmed by 5 bases and J by 7 bases, leaving 18 bases between them. This CDR3 is CASSRSLGANQPQHF. For the CDR3, the DNA is TGTGCCAGCAGTAGGTCATTGGGTGCTAACCAGCCCCAGCATTTT.

This rearrangement joins TRBV6-5 to TRBJ1-2; possibly TRBD1 for D (5 bases). The CDR3 runs 13 residues. V lost 1 base and J lost 7, with 10 bases in between. CDR1 is MNHEY, CDR2 SVGAGI, per germline. In DNA form, the CDR3 reads TGTGCCAGCAGTTACTTTTGGGGCGCTGGCTACACCTTC. This sequence encodes CASSYFWGAGYTF.

This rearrangement joins TRBV15 to TRBJ2-1, with D possibly being TRBD2 (5 bases). Germline CDR1 LNHNV, CDR2 YYDKDF (reference sequence). Trimming shortened V by 0 bases and J by 2 bases, and 11 bases separated the two germline ends. CDR3 length: 16 amino acids. In DNA form, the CDR3 reads TGTGCCACCAGCAGAGAGGGGAGAAGTCCCTACAATGAGCAGTTCTTC. It is translated as CATSREGRSPYNEQFF.

The chain couples TRBV30 to TRBJ2-1, with 8 bases that match TRBD1. CDR3 length equals 15 residues. V was pared by 7 bases and J by 5 bases, with 13 bases of the junction left unmatched. Germline-derived CDR1 and CDR2 are GTSNPN and SVGIG (reference sequence). CDR3: CAFTTGTGYNNEQFF. In DNA form, the CDR3 reads TGTGCCTTCACGACCGGGACAGGCTACAACAATGAGCAGTTCTTC. The full variable domain, with the rest looked up from reference TRBV30 and TRBJ2-1, is SQTIHQWPATLVQPVGSPLSLECTVEGTSNPNLYWYRQAAGRGLQLLFYSVGIGQISSEVPQNLSASRPQDRQFILSSKKLLLSDSGFYLCAFTTGTGYNNEQFFGPGTRLTVL.

The J gene is TRBJ1-2, the V gene TRBV7-2; D not resolved. This CDR3 spans 14 amino acids. The ends were cut back, 2 bases at V and 2 bases at J, with 9 bases in the middle. Germline CDR1 reads SGHTA; CDR2 reads FQGNSA. The CDR3 region is CASSLNSINYGYTF. The CDR3 DNA reads TGTGCCAGCAGCTTAAACAGTATCAACTATGGCTACACCTTC.

This clone was seen a handful of times. The chain joins TRBV15 to TRBJ2-1; possibly TRBD1 for D (6 bases). CDR3 length: 15 residues. Per the germline V gene, CDR1 is LNHNV and CDR2 is YYDKDF (reference sequence). V lost 4 bases and J lost 8, with 18 bases in between. In DNA, the CDR3 is TGTGCCACCAGCATCCACAACAGGGCGGCGGATGAGCAGTTCTTC. Translation gives CATSIHNRAADEQFF.

This chain links TRBV19 with TRBJ1-6; weak D call: TRBD1 (5 bases). The CDR3 loop spans 14 amino acids. With 5 bases removed from V and 7 bases from J, the gap between germline ends came to 12 bases. Germline V gene lookup returns CDR1 LNHDA and CDR2 SQIVND (reference sequence). The CDR3 is CASSPRGSNSPLHF. CDR3 DNA sequence: TGTGCCAGTAGTCCTCGGGGCAGCAATTCACCCCTCCACTTT.

The chain has TRBV30 and TRBJ2-1; 10 nucleotides match TRBD1. Germline CDR1 reads GTSNPN; CDR2 reads SVGIG (reference sequence). V shed 5 bases, J shed 4 bases, and the junction held 8 bases outside the gene matches. CDR3 length equals 15 residues. CDR3 in DNA: TGTGCCTGGGTCGCCGGGACAGGGGCGTACAATGAGCAGTTCTTC. Translating it yields CAWVAGTGAYNEQFF.

This clone showed up just a few times. The chain has TRBV15 and TRBJ2-3; 7 nucleotides line up with TRBD2. The CDR3 has 15 amino acids. Looked up from germline, CDR1 is LNHNV and CDR2 is YYDKDF (reference sequence). Losses at the gene ends were 1 base for V and 5 bases for J; bases not matched to a gene: 6. The CDR3 coding sequence is TGTGCCACCAGCAGAGTTGAGCGGGGCAGAGATACGCAGTATTTT. It specifies CATSRVERGRDTQYF.

The genes are TRBV29-1 and TRBJ2-3; no firm D call. This CDR3 has 13 amino acids. V was clipped by 6 bases and J by 0 bases, with 10 bases between them. Germline CDR1 is SQVTM and CDR2 is ANQGSEA. In DNA, the CDR3 is TGCAGCGTGAGGCCAACCAGCACAGATACGCAGTATTTT. It codes for CSVRPTSTDTQYF.

The rearrangement uses TRBV7-3 and TRBJ1-5; D perhaps matches TRBD1 (6 bases). Germline V gives CDR1 SGHTA, CDR2 FQGTGA. CDR3 length: 13 amino acids. Trimming removed 1 base from V and 7 bases from J, with 8 bases in between. The CDR3 sequence: CASSLRQGQPQHF. The CDR3 bases are TGTGCCAGCAGCTTAAGGCAGGGGCAGCCCCAGCATTTT. The variable domain in full, with the rest retrieved from reference TRBV7-3 and TRBJ1-5, is GAGVSQTPSNKVTEKGKYVELRCDPISGHTALYWYRQSLGQGPEFLIYFQGTGAADDSGLPNDRFFAVRPEGSVSTLKIQRTERGDSAVYLCASSLRQGQPQHFGDGTRLSIL.

The genes are TRBV5-1 and TRBJ2-7; 8 bases fit TRBD1. V dropped 0 bases and J dropped 2; count of bases not matched to a gene: 1. Per the germline V gene, CDR1 is SGHRS and CDR2 is YFSETQ. This CDR3 has 14 amino acids. CDR3 nucleotide sequence: TGCGCCAGCAGCTTGGGGACAGGGCCCTACGAGCAGTACTTC. Translation gives CASSLGTGPYEQYF.

The V call is TRBV5-6, the J call TRBJ1-1, with a possible D match to TRBD1 (6 bases). The CDR3 covers 15 residues. Germline V CDR1 and CDR2: SGHDT, YYEEEE. The germline V and J ends were trimmed by 1 base and 5 bases, with 15 bases remaining between them. This CDR3 reads CASSLYGRGGTEAFF. In DNA, the CDR3 is TGTGCCAGCAGCTTGTACGGCAGGGGAGGGACTGAAGCTTTCTTT.

The CDR3 spells CATSRDGQGYTEAFF. The CDR3 DNA sequence: TGTGCCACCAGCAGAGACGGTCAGGGCTACACTGAAGCTTTCTTT. This chain links TRBV15 with TRBJ1-1; possible D gene TRBD1, 5 bases. This CDR3 comprises 15 residues. The V and J ends lost 0 bases and 3 bases respectively, with 11 bases between them. Germline V lookup: CDR1 LNHNV, CDR2 YYDKDF (reference sequence).

In this sample, this clone turned up once. The chain is built from TRBV29-1 and TRBJ1-5; TRBD1 is a possible D gene (5 bases). CDR1 SQVTM and CDR2 ANQGSEA come from the germline V gene. Trimming shortened V by 4 bases and J by 4 bases, and 11 bases separated the two germline ends. CDR3 length: 13 residues. The DNA for the CDR3 is TGCAGCGTTGCCAGGGCCCTAAATCAGCCCCAGCATTTT. Its protein is CSVARALNQPQHF.

The V gene is TRBV5-1, the J gene TRBJ2-2; 7 nucleotides align to TRBD1. The CDR3 is made up of 15 amino acids. The germline gives CDR1 SGHRS, CDR2 YFSETQ. V shed 0 bases and J 5 bases; nucleotides not matched to a gene: 4. The CDR3 sequence is CASSLGTGWTGELFF. CDR3 coding DNA: TGCGCCAGCAGCTTGGGGACAGGCTGGACCGGGGAGCTGTTTTTT.

With regard to this clone: Other DNA sequences in the same sample also yield this CDR3. This chain links TRBV29-1 with TRBJ1-1; 8 bases agree with TRBD1. The V segment lost 7 bases and the J segment 1 base; nucleotides outside the gene matches: 2. The germline V gene encodes CDR1 SQVTM and CDR2 ANQGSEA. The CDR3 is 12 residues long. The CDR3 nucleotides are TGCAGCGGAGGACAGGGGAACACTGAAGCTTTCTTT. Its protein is CSGGQGNTEAFF.